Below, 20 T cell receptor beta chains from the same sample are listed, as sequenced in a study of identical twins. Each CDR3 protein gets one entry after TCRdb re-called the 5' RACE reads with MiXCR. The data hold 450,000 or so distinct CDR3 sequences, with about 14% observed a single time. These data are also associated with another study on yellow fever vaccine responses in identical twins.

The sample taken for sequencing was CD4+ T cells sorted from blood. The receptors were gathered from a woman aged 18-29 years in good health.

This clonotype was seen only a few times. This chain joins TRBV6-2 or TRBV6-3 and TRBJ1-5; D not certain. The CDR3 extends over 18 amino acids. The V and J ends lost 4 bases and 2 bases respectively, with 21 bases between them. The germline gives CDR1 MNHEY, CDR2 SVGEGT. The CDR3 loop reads CASSFVKMWGAGNQPQHF. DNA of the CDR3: TGTGCCAGCAGTTTCGTTAAGATGTGGGGTGCGGGCAATCAGCCCCAGCATTTT.

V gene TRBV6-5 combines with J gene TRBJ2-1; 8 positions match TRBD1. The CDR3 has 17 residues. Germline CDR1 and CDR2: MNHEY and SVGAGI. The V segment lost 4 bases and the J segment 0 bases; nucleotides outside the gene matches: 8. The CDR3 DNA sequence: TGTGCCAGCAGTTGGGCTGGACAGGGCCGCTCCTACAATGAGCAGTTCTTC. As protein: CASSWAGQGRSYNEQFF.

The CDR3 nucleotides are TGTGCCAGCAGAAACCGGGGCGCCCTGTCCGATACGCAGTATTTT. Translation: CASRNRGALSDTQYF. V and J are TRBV11-2 and TRBJ2-3, with D perhaps given as TRBD1 or TRBD2 (5 bases each). Between the trimmed V and J ends, which lost 6 bases and 6 bases, there was a span of 19 bases. The CDR3 has 15 residues. Per the germline V gene, CDR1 is SGHAT and CDR2 is FQNNGV.

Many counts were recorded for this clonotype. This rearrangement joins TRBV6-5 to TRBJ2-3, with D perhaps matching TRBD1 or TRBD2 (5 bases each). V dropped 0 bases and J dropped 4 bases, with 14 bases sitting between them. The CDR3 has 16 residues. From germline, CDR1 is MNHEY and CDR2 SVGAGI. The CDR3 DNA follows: TGTGCCAGCAGTTACTCGCCCGAGGGGCCCGCAGATACGCAGTATTTT. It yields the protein CASSYSPEGPADTQYF.

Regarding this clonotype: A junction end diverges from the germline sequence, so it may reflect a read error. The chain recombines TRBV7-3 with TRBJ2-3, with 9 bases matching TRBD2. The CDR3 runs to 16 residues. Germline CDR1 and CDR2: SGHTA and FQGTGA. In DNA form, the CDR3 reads TGTGCAAGCAGCTTAGGGGTAGCGGGGGCCCTTGATACGCAGTATTTT. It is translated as CASSLGVAGALDTQYF.

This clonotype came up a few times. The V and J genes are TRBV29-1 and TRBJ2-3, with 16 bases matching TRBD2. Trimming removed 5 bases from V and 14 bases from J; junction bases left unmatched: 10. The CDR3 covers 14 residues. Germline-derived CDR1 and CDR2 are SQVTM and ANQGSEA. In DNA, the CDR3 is TGCAGCGTTTTGGGACTAGCGGGAGGGCCACGGGCGTATTTT. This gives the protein CSVLGLAGGPRAYF.

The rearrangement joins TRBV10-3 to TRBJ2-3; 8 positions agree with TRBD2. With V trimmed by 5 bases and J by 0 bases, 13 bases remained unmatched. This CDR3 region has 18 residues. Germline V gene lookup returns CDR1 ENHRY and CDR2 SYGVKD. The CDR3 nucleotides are TGTGCCATCAGTTTATGGCGGGGGGTTCAAATTAGCACAGATACGCAGTATTTT. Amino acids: CAISLWRGVQISTDTQYF.

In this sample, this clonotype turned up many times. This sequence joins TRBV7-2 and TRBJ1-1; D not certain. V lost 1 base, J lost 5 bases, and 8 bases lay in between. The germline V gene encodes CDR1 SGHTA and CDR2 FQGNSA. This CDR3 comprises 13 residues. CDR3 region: CASSLEGKTEAFF. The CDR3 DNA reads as TGTGCCAGCAGCTTAGAGGGTAAGACTGAAGCTTTCTTT.

The CDR3 DNA sequence: TGTGCCAGCAGGAAGGGGCAGGGTCGTTATCAGCCCCAGCATTTT. As protein: CASRKGQGRYQPQHF. The chain recombines TRBV27 with TRBJ1-5, with D possibly matching TRBD1 (5 bases). Germline lookup yields CDR1 MNHEY and CDR2 SMNVEV (reference sequence). CDR3 length: 15 residues. The germline V and J ends were trimmed by 6 bases and 5 bases, with 17 bases remaining between them.

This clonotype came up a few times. This CDR3 reads CASSDIWSSYNEQFF. The CDR3 DNA reads TGTGCCAGCAGTGACATTTGGAGCTCCTACAATGAGCAGTTCTTC. This chain connects TRBV2 to TRBJ2-1; D ambiguous. In germline, CDR1 is SNHLY, CDR2 FYNNEI. Deletions cut 3 bases from V and 0 bases from J, with 9 bases between. The CDR3 spans 15 residues.

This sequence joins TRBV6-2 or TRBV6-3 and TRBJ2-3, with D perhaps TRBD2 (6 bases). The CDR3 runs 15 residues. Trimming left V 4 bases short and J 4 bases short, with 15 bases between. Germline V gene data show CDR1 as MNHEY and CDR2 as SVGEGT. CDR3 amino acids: CASSLAGSSPDTQYF. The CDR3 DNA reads TGTGCCAGCAGTTTGGCCGGGAGTTCCCCAGATACGCAGTATTTT.

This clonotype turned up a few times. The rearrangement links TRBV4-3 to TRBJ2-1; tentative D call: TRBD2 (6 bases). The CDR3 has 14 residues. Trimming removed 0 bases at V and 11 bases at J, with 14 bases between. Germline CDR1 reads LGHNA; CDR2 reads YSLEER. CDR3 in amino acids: CASSQDTAGSQQFF. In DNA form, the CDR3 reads TGCGCCAGCAGCCAAGATACCGCCGGGAGCCAGCAGTTCTTC.

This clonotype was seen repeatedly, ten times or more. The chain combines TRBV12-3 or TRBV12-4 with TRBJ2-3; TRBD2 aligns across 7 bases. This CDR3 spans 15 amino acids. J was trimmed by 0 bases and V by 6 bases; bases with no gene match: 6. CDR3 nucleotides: TGTGCCAGCAGCCGACTAGCAGTTAGCACAGATACGCAGTATTTT. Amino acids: CASSRLAVSTDTQYF.

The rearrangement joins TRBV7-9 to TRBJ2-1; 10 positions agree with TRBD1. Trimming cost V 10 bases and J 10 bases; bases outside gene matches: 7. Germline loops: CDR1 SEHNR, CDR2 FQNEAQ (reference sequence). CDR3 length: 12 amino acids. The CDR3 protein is CANPGTGDEQFF. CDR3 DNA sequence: TGTGCCAACCCCGGGACAGGGGACGAGCAGTTCTTC.

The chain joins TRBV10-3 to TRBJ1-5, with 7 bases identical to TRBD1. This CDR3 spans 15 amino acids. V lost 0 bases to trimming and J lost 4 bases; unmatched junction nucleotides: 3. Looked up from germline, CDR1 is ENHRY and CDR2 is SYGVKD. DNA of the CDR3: TGTGCCATCAGTGAGTCCGCAGGGGGGAATCAGCCCCAGCATTTT. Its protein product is CAISESAGGNQPQHF.

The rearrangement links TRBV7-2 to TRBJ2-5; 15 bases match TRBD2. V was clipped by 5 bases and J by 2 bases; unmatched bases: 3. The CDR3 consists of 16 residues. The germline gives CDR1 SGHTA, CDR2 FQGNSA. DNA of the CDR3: TGTGCCAGCAGCACGGGACTAGCGGGGGGTCAAGAGACCCAGTACTTC. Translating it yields CASSTGLAGGQETQYF.

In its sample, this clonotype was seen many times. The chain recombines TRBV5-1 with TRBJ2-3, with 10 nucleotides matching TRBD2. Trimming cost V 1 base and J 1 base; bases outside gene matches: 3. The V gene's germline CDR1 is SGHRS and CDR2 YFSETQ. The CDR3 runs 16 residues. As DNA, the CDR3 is TGCGCCAGCAGCTTGAACCTAGCGGGGGGCACAGATACGCAGTATTTT. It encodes CASSLNLAGGTDTQYF.

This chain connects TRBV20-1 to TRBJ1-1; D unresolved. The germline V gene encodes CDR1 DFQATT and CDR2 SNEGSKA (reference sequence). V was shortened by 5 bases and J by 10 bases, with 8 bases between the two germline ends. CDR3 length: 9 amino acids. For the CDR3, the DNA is TGCAGTGCTGGACTGACAGCTTTCTTT. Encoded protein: CSAGLTAFF.

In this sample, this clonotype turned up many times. CDR3 bases: TGTGCCAGCAGTTCACAGGCCAGAGAAAACATTCAGTACTTC. Translation gives CASSSQARENIQYF. The rearrangement uses TRBV12-3 or TRBV12-4 and TRBJ2-4; D is perhaps TRBD1 (5 bases). Trimming removed 4 bases from V and 5 bases from J, with 12 bases in between. The CDR3 totals 14 residues.

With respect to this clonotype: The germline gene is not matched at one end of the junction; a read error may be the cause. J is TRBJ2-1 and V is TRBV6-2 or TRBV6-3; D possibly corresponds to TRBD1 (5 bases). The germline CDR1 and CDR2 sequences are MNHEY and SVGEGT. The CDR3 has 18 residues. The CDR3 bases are TGTGCCAGCAGTTACGGCAGGGCCACGAGGAGCTCCTGCAATGAGCAGTTCTTC. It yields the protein CASSYGRATRSSCNEQFF.